The clone carrying this T cell receptor gamma chain qualifies as large (0.1 to 1%). No antigen is known for it. This specimen comes from a study of gamma delta lymphoproliferative disorders and STAT genes. Study as a whole: The LymphoTrack Dx TCRG Assay amplified gamma chains from at least 50 ng of genomic DNA. Delta-chain libraries followed the EuroClonality-NGS standard operating procedure.

Study outcomes and limitations: Whether leukemic clones are public or private remains unconfirmed.

V shed 3 bases and J 0 bases; nucleotides not matched to a gene: 4. The CDR3 is 15 residues long. Germline CDR1 reads EGSNGY; CDR2 reads YDSYNSKV. Genomic DNA from isolated PBMCs served as the sequencing template. TCRdb re-called clones from the multiplex PCR reads using CATT. The top ten clones hold 37% of a sample with about 780 gamma-chain clones, more than 15% of them seen once. Specimen: blood. The chain links TRGV2 to TRGJP2. In the absence of a J gene in TCRdb, the DNA was matched to germline to assign it here. The origin of this receptor is a human donor in good health. CDR3 protein: CATWDLDSSDWIKTF. The CDR3 DNA follows: TGTGCCACCTGGGACCTAGATAGTAGTGATTGGATCAAGACGTTT.